These 15 T cell receptor beta chains share one sample of origin, sequenced in a study of T cell responses to AZD1222 COVID-19 vaccine. The protocol was immunoSEQ multiplex PCR, while the TCRdb copy is restricted to in-frame clones and leaves out a portion. The profile shows 150,000 or so clones, 88% of them singletons. The sample consisted of peripheral blood, taken on day 0 of AZD1222 vaccination. The receptors come from an adult in good health.

The gene calls are TRBV6-2 or TRBV6-3 and TRBJ1-2; D gene unclear. The CDR3 totals 14 residues. The V end was cut by 6 bases, the J end by 4 bases, with 15 bases between. In germline, CDR1 is MNHEY, CDR2 SVGEGT. CDR3 bases: TGTGCCAGCAGCGATGGGCGTGGGAGCTATGGCTACACCTTC. It yields the protein CASSDGRGSYGYTF.

The V gene is TRBV4-1, the J gene TRBJ2-3, with TRBD2 matching over 8 bases. This CDR3 is 14 amino acids long. The J segment lost 6 bases and the V segment lost 1 base, leaving 3 bases of the junction unmatched. Germline V lookup: CDR1 MGHRA, CDR2 YSYEKL. CDR3 in DNA: TGCGCCAGCAGCCAAGTCGGGGGGGCCGATACGCAGTATTTT. Translation: CASSQVGGADTQYF.

The V and J genes are TRBV19 and TRBJ2-3; no definite D call. The germline CDR1 and CDR2 sequences are LNHDA and SQIVND (reference sequence). Between the trimmed V and J ends, which lost 5 bases and 4 bases, there was a span of 19 bases. This CDR3 is 16 amino acids long. CDR3 nucleotide sequence: TGTGCCAGTAGTCCACGGGCCCCCATGGGCGCAGATACGCAGTATTTT. Translation: CASSPRAPMGADTQYF.

This chain uses TRBV24-1 with TRBJ2-3, with unresolved D. The germline gives CDR1 KGHDR, CDR2 SFDVKD. The CDR3 is made up of 14 amino acids. V lost 3 bases and J 2 bases, leaving 8 bases between the germline ends. The CDR3 sequence is CATSDGWNTDTQYF. For the CDR3, the DNA is TGTGCCACCAGTGATGGATGGAACACAGATACGCAGTATTTT.

The V and J genes are TRBV27 and TRBJ1-2; no clear D. Germline CDR1 and CDR2: MNHEY and SMNVEV (reference sequence). The CDR3 loop spans 14 amino acids. The ends were cut back, 7 bases at V and 4 bases at J, with 16 bases in the middle. The DNA for the CDR3 is TGTGCCAGCACCTCGTGGAACGAGGGCTATGGCTACACCTTC. Its protein product is CASTSWNEGYGYTF.

The chain recombines TRBV10-2 with TRBJ1-5; tentatively, D is TRBD1 (5 bases). This CDR3 spans 15 amino acids. Germline values: CDR1 WSHSY, CDR2 SAAADI. Trimming left V 0 bases short and J 4 bases short, with 10 bases between. CDR3 sequence reads: CASSESGPRNQPQHF. The CDR3 DNA sequence: TGCGCCAGCAGTGAGTCGGGACCGAGGAATCAGCCCCAGCATTTT.

The chain employs TRBV9 and TRBJ1-2; D is perhaps TRBD1 (6 bases). The CDR3 loop spans 17 amino acids. Germline CDR1 and CDR2: SGDLS and YYNGEE. V was trimmed by 4 bases and J by 5 bases, leaving 24 bases between them. The DNA of the CDR3 is TGTGCCAGCAGCCCGAGGCCCGGGACAAAAGTGGCTTATGGCTACACCTTC. As protein: CASSPRPGTKVAYGYTF.

The chain links TRBV5-1 to TRBJ2-7, with D tentatively TRBD2 (5 bases). This CDR3 spans 12 amino acids. Germline V gives CDR1 SGHRS, CDR2 YFSETQ. V dropped 6 bases and J dropped 2 bases, with 9 bases sitting between them. The DNA of the CDR3 is TGCGCCAGCATGGGGAGAACCTACGAGCAGTACTTC. This encodes CASMGRTYEQYF.

The chain joins TRBV6-2 or TRBV6-3 to TRBJ1-6, with D unclear. Trimming left V 4 bases short and J 14 bases short, with 9 bases between. CDR3 length equals 11 residues. The germline CDR1 and CDR2 sequences are MNHEY and SVGEGT. The CDR3 loop reads CASSFDRALHF. In DNA form, the CDR3 reads TGTGCCAGCAGTTTCGATCGGGCCCTCCACTTT.

This clone was seen just once. J is TRBJ2-3 and V is TRBV5-4; 14 nucleotides line up with TRBD2. V gave up 1 base and J gave up 1 base; unmatched junction bases: 5. From germline, CDR1 is SGHNT and CDR2 YYREEE (reference sequence). The CDR3 runs 18 residues. Written as DNA, the CDR3 is TGTGCCAGCAGCTTGTTTCTGACTAGCGGGGGGGGCACAGATACGCAGTATTTT. Residues: CASSLFLTSGGGTDTQYF.

The chain couples TRBV18 to TRBJ1-2; TRBD1 matches 8 bases. The CDR3 consists of 12 residues. Germline lookup yields CDR1 KGHSH and CDR2 LQKENI. V shed 6 bases and J 8 bases; nucleotides not matched to a gene: 5. CDR3 loop: CASSRTGTGYTF. The CDR3 DNA sequence: TGTGCCAGCTCTCGGACAGGGACCGGCTACACCTTC.

CDR3 DNA: TGTGCCAGCAGCTCTGGCTGGGGGACAGGGTCCTACGAGCAGTACTTC. It is translated as CASSSGWGTGSYEQYF. V and J are TRBV11-2 and TRBJ2-7; 9 bases map to TRBD1. The trim removed 4 bases at V and 1 base at J, leaving 8 bases unmatched. The CDR3 is made up of 16 amino acids. Germline V CDR1 and CDR2: SGHAT, FQNNGV.

The V gene is TRBV3-1 (or the pseudogene TRBV3-2), the J gene TRBJ1-1, with D perhaps TRBD1 (5 bases). Trimming shortened V by 4 bases and J by 1 base, and 10 bases separated the two germline ends. Looked up from germline, CDR1 is LGHDT and CDR2 is YNNKEL (reference sequence). The CDR3 consists of 14 residues. The CDR3 nucleotides read TGTGCCAGCAGCCCCGGACATGGGAACACTGAAGCTTTCTTT. Protein sequence: CASSPGHGNTEAFF.

CDR3 sequence reads: CASSLTGNTIYF. The CDR3 DNA reads as TGTGCCAGCAGTTTGACAGGAAACACCATATATTTT. The chain couples TRBV12-3 or TRBV12-4 to TRBJ1-3; D is unresolved. The V end was cut by 3 bases, the J end by 4 bases, with 4 bases between. This CDR3 has 12 amino acids.

The V call is TRBV9, the J call TRBJ2-2, with D unresolved. Germline lookup yields CDR1 SGDLS and CDR2 YYNGEE. Trimming cost V 4 bases and J 5 bases, with 9 bases left between them. The CDR3 sequence is 13 residues long. The CDR3 loop reads CASSTYPTGELFF. The DNA of the CDR3 is TGTGCCAGCAGCACTTACCCGACCGGGGAGCTGTTTTTT.